The rows below give T cell receptor beta chains drawn from one sample of a study of control samples from healthy donors and cancer patients. The table came from immunoSEQ multiplex PCR; TCRdb's copy has only in-frame clones and leaves some out. The sample consists of about 100,000 clones, around 80% of them appearing once. Sequencing was carried out using blood. The receptors stem from a man younger than 30 in good health. Each CDR3 is given with its conserved first and last residue. The D gene is left open where the match is weak. Rows may omit the clone size; those that give it use once, few, many or a size class.

J gene | V gene | D gene | clone size | CDR3 DNA | CDR3 protein
TRBJ2-1 | TRBV12-5 | TRBD2 | NA | TGTGCTAGTGGTTTGGTACGGACGGGGGGATACAATGAGCAGTTCTTC | CASGLVRTGGYNEQFF
TRBJ1-6 | TRBV5-6 | NA | NA | TGTGCCAGCAGCTCGGGGGGACCCACCTATAATTCACCCCTCCACTTT | CASSSGGPTYNSPLHF
TRBJ2-2 | TRBV6-5 | NA | few | TGTGCCAGCAGCCGAACAGGGGGGGCCGGGGAGCTGTTTTTT | CASSRTGGAGELFF
TRBJ2-5 | TRBV15 | NA | NA | TGTGCCACCAGCAGAGATGAGGGCCTCCAAGAGACCCAGTACTTC | CATSRDEGLQETQYF
TRBJ2-4 | TRBV5-5 | NA | NA | TGTGCCAGCAGCTTGCGGTCTATGGAAAACATTCAGTACTTC | CASSLRSMENIQYF
TRBJ2-7 | TRBV5-1 | NA | NA | TGCGCCAGCAGCTTATTTGGTGTCGGCCCGGCAGAGCAGTACTTC | CASSLFGVGPAEQYF
TRBJ1-4 | TRBV6-6 | NA | NA | TGTGCCAGCACGGCGAATCCCCCAACTAATGAAAAACTGTTTTTT | CASTANPPTNEKLFF
TRBJ2-1 | TRBV20-1 | NA | NA | TGCAGTGCTTGGGCTCGACTCGAGCAGTTCTTC | CSAWARLEQFF
TRBJ1-4 | TRBV5-6 | TRBD1 | NA | TGTGCCAGCAGCTTGGTCCAGGGGGAGGAAAAACTGTTTTTT | CASSLVQGEEKLFF
TRBJ1-2 | TRBV6-5 | TRBD1 | once | TGTGCCAGCAGCTTCGACAGGGGTGATGGCTACACCTTC | CASSFDRGDGYTF
TRBJ2-2 | TRBV4-1 | NA | NA | TGCGCCAGCAGCCAAGAACCCGGGGACAACACCGGGGAGCTGTTTTTT | CASSQEPGDNTGELFF
TRBJ1-2 | TRBV29-1 | TRBD1 | NA | TGCAGCCTATGGACAGGGCCCTATGGCTACACCTTC | CSLWTGPYGYTF
TRBJ1-5 | TRBV24-1 | NA | NA | TGTGCCACCAGTGTAACCAGCAGCAATCAGCCCCAGCATTTT | CATSVTSSNQPQHF
TRBJ1-6 | TRBV19 | TRBD1 | NA | TGTGCCACCGCGGACAGGGGGCTCTCCCAGGGTTCACCCCTCCACTTT | CATADRGLSQGSPLHF
TRBJ1-3 | TRBV4-1 | NA | NA | TGCGCCAGCAGCTTCGGACAAGCCAACTCTGGAAACACCATATATTTT | CASSFGQANSGNTIYF
TRBJ2-1 | TRBV24-1 | TRBD2 | NA | TGTGCCACCAGTAGCGTAGCGGGGGGTGCAAATGAGCAGTTCTTC | CATSSVAGGANEQFF
TRBJ1-5 | TRBV2 | NA | once | TGTGCCAGCAGTGGGCTACAACATCAGCCCCAGCATTTT | CASSGLQHQPQHF
TRBJ1-4 | TRBV6-5 | NA | NA | TGTGCCAGCAGTCAGGGACGGATTAATGAAAAACTGTTTTTT | CASSQGRINEKLFF
TRBJ1-3 | TRBV28 | TRBD1 | NA | TGTGCCAGCAGTCTAACAGGGGTGGTCGGAAACACCATATATTTT | CASSLTGVVGNTIYF
TRBJ2-2 | TRBV9 | NA | NA | TGTGCCAGCAGCGTAGCAGGGGAGCTGTTTTTT | CASSVAGELFF
TRBJ1-2 | TRBV4-3 | NA | NA | TGCGCCAGCAGCCAAGATGTTAGGCCAGATCGGAGCTATGGCTACACCTTC | CASSQDVRPDRSYGYTF
TRBJ2-4 | TRBV5-4 | NA | once | TGTGCCAGCAGCTCGCCGGCACAGGGATCTGGAAACATTCAGTACTTC | CASSSPAQGSGNIQYF
TRBJ2-2 | TRBV19 | TRBD2 | NA | TGTGCCAGTAGTATTGCTAGCGGGGGGGGCAACACCGGGGAGCTGTTTTTT | CASSIASGGGNTGELFF
TRBJ2-5 | TRBV18 | NA | NA | TGTGCCAGCGGGCAAGAGACCCAGTACTTC | CASGQETQYF
TRBJ1-1 | TRBV6-5 | TRBD1 | once | TGTGCCACAGAGACAGGGGGCATCACTGAAGCTTTCTTT | CATETGGITEAFF
TRBJ1-2 | TRBV6-5 | NA | once | TGTGCCAGCAGTTACCGGGACGGTCCATACACCTTC | CASSYRDGPYTF
TRBJ1-1 | TRBV4-1 | TRBD1 | NA | TGCGCCAGCAGCCAAGGACAGGGGAGAACTGAAGCTTTCTTT | CASSQGQGRTEAFF